This T cell receptor beta chain comes out of a study of vaccination and CD4 T cells after COVID-19 (dated by TCRdb to between 2022 and 2023). Regarding the complete study: SARS-CoV-2 positivity had been established in the convalescent patients by nasal swab PCR, and mild disease was recorded in nine or ten of these patients and severe disease in one. The convalescent cohort comprised six males and four females, including two Hispanic individuals, seven Caucasians, two Asians and one multiracial person. Each participant got two doses of either the Pfizer-BioNTech BNT162b2 vaccine (n=8) or the Moderna mRNA-1273 vaccine (n=2). Post-COVID blood samples from convalescent patients were collected a median of about 110 days after diagnosis, with a range of roughly 35 to 170 days. Post-vaccine blood samples were taken a median of approximately 70 days after the second vaccine dose, with a range of about 14 to 241 days. A few convalescent patients were sampled both early after vaccination (day 14) and late after vaccination (days 161 to 241). In ten to eleven COVID-19 convalescent patients and a few infection-naive healthy vaccine recipients, the spike-specific CD4+ TCR repertoire before mRNA vaccination was compared with the repertoire after mRNA vaccination. Results the study describes overall, beyond this receptor: Of the vaccine-specific clones found in convalescent patients, nearly all (304 of 307) were mono-reactive for SARS-CoV-2 spike instead of being cross-reactive with common cold coronaviruses. The number of convalescent patients in the study was relatively small, and the study did not examine early timepoints following natural infection. Although the median number of SARS-CoV-2-reactive clonotypes went up from fewer than 25 after infection to approximately 40 after vaccination, the increase was not significant. Among convalescent patients, a median about 90% of the SARS-CoV-2-reactive clones seen after vaccination appeared only after vaccination, which suggests priming specific to the vaccine.

A word on this clonotype: Its antigen is not yet known. The input lacks base qualities; no much larger clone sits a single base away.

V and J are truncated by 0 bases and 13 bases respectively, leaving an intervening sequence of 10 bases. For CDR1 and CDR2, the germline V gene (reference sequence) lists DFQATT and SNEGSKA. Inclusive of the bounding cysteine and phenylalanine, the CDR3 is 11 residues long. This entry keeps only the CDR3 DNA: 33 bases, framed from base 1. The sample's time point, from its label and the paper: late sampling 161 to 241 days after vaccination in a few convalescent patients. The convalescent patients' positive SARS-CoV-2 PCR tests fell between March and December 2020, which was before the Alpha, Beta and Delta variants emerged in the United States. Ficoll-Paque Plus gradient centrifugation was used to isolate PBMCs from whole blood, and the isolated PBMCs were then either used fresh or cryopreserved at -140C. Libraries were prepared through PCR. Data came from an Illumina iSeq 100. Concerning the study's data processing: Non-productive sequences were removed, and CDR3s not starting with C, not ending with F or W, or shorter than 7 amino acids were discarded. Levenshtein distances (stringdist) and unrooted phylogenetic trees (ape) in R version 3.6.1 were used to assess CDR3 homology. TCRdb reprocessed the public reads (quality trimming at Q25 with fastp, clone calling with MiXCR) and kept in-frame beta chains. Rows merge per CDR3 protein into single entries with the most common DNA and genes. TCRdb's processing, not the authors' own work, is the source of the V and J calls. This sample has 26,000 or so distinct CDR3 sequences in its table, and 50% of those were observed once. Of the sample, under 6% is held by the ten largest clones.

This receptor was obtained from a human donor who had recovered from COVID-19. The input for sequencing was CD4+ T cells from blood, taken about 7 months after SARS-CoV-2 vaccination. The V and J genes are TRBV20-1 and TRBJ2-1; no D gene call is confident. The nucleotides are TGCAGTGCTAGAGATGACCAAGTTCAGTTCTTC. Protein translation: CSARDDQVQFF.